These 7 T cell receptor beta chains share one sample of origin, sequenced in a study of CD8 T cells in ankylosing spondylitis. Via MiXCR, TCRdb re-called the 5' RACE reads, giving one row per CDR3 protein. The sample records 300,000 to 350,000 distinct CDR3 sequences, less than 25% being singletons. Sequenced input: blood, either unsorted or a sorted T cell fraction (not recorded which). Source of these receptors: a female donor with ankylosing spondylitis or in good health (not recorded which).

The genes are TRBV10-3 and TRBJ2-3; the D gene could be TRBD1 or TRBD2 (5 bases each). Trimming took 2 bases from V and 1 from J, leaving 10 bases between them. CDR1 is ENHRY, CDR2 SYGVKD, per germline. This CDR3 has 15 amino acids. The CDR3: CAISEPGRRTDTQYF. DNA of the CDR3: TGTGCCATCAGTGAGCCGGGACGGCGCACAGATACGCAGTATTTT.

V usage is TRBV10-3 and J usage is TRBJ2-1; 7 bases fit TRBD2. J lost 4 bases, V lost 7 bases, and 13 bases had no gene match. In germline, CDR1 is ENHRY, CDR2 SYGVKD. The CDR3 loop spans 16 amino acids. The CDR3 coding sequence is TGTGCCATCACCCGAGGAGAGCTAGCGGCGTACAATGAGCAGTTCTTC. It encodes CAITRGELAAYNEQFF.

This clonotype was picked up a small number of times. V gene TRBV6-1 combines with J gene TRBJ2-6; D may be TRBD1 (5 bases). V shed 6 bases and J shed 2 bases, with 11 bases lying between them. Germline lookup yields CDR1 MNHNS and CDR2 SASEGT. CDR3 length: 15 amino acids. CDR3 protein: CASSRTGTGANVLTF. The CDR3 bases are TGTGCCAGCAGCCGAACAGGTACTGGGGCCAACGTCCTGACTTTC.

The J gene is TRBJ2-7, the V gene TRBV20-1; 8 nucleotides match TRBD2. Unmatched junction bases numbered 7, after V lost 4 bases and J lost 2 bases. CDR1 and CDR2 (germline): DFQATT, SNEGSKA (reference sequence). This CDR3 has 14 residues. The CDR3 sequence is CSATLGGDAYEQYF. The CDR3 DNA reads TGCAGTGCTACCCTCGGGGGGGACGCCTACGAGCAGTACTTC.

The CDR3 region is CASSYRPAGAYNEQFF. In nucleotides, the CDR3 is TGTGCCAGCAGCTACAGACCCGCAGGAGCCTACAATGAGCAGTTCTTC. The chain is built from TRBV7-8 and TRBJ2-1; D gene uncertain. The V end was cut by 4 bases, the J end by 2 bases, with 15 bases between. Germline loops: CDR1 SGHVS, CDR2 FQNEAQ. The CDR3 runs 16 residues.

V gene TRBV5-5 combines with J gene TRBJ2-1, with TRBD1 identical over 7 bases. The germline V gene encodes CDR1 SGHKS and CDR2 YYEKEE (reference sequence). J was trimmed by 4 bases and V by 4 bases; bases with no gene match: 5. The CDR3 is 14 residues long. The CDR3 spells CASSPRGQYNEQFF. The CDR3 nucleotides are TGTGCCAGCAGCCCCAGGGGACAGTACAATGAGCAGTTCTTC.

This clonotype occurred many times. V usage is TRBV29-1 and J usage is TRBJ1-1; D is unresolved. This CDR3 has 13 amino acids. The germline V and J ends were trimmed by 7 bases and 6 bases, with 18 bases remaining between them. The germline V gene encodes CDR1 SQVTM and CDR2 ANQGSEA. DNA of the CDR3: TGCAGCGCCTCGAGCGTTCCCCAGGCTGAAGCTTTCTTT. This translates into CSASSVPQAEAFF. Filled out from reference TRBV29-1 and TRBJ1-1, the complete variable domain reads SAVISQKPSRDICQRGTSLTIQCQVDSQVTMMFWYRQQPGQSLTLIATANQGSEATYESGFVIDKFPISRPNLTFSTLTVSNMSPEDSSIYLCSASSVPQAEAFFGQGTRLTVV.